Shown below are 16 T cell receptor beta chains from a single sample sequenced in a study of cytomegalovirus exposure and HLA in healthy donors. The PCR used 60 Vbeta and 13 Jbeta primers. Produced via immunoSEQ multiplex PCR; TCRdb's table is partial and in-frame only. The data hold around 160,000 clones, with under 85% observed a single time. The sample taken for sequencing was PBMCs. Receptor source: a man aged 50 to 59 in good health and CMV-seropositive.

The chain uses TRBV28 and TRBJ2-1, with 9 bases identical to TRBD1. Germline CDR1 is MDHEN and CDR2 is SYDVKM. The V and J ends lost 5 bases and 15 bases, in that order; junction bases with no gene match: 14. The CDR3 is made up of 14 amino acids. The CDR3 DNA is TGTGCCAGCAGTGTACGGACAGGGGAGGACCTTGGGTTCTTC. This translates into CASSVRTGEDLGFF.

The chain employs TRBV15 and TRBJ1-3; D uncertain. V gave up 2 bases and J gave up 16 bases, with 12 bases separating them. Per the germline V gene, CDR1 is LNHNV and CDR2 is YYDKDF (reference sequence). The length of the CDR3 is 11 residues. The chain's CDR3 is CATSRMGDSYF. The CDR3 DNA reads TGTGCCACCAGCAGAATGGGAGATTCGTATTTT.

V gene TRBV29-1 combines with J gene TRBJ2-7, with TRBD1 matching 11 bases. Germline V lookup: CDR1 SQVTM, CDR2 ANQGSEA. V lost 6 bases to trimming and J lost 4 bases; unmatched junction nucleotides: 8. The CDR3 runs to 14 residues. The CDR3 DNA reads as TGCAGCGTAACACCGGGACAGGGGGAATACGAGCAGTACTTC. Protein: CSVTPGQGEYEQYF.

The gene calls are TRBV28 and TRBJ1-2; D gene unclear. The length of the CDR3 is 13 residues. V was cut by 6 bases and J by 8 bases, with 16 bases left in between. The V gene's germline CDR1 is MDHEN and CDR2 SYDVKM. CDR3 region: CASSGGRSWGYTF. CDR3 sequence (DNA): TGTGCCAGCAGCGGAGGACGATCTTGGGGCTACACCTTC.

This clone is a singleton in its sample. The V gene is TRBV10-3, the J gene TRBJ2-2; tentative D call: TRBD2 (6 bases). V shed 4 bases and J shed 5 bases, with 8 bases lying between them. CDR1 ENHRY and CDR2 SYGVKD come from the germline V gene. CDR3 length: 13 amino acids. The chain's CDR3 is CAISVEGTGELFF. DNA of the CDR3: TGTGCCATCAGTGTGGAGGGTACCGGGGAGCTGTTTTTT.

As concerns this clone: This sample includes further DNA sequences coding for the same CDR3. The rearrangement uses TRBV18 and TRBJ1-5; tentative D call: TRBD1 (6 bases). From germline, CDR1 is KGHSH and CDR2 LQKENI. V lost 6 bases and J 4 bases, leaving 16 bases between the germline ends. The CDR3 consists of 15 residues. The CDR3 here is CASSPSQGNNQPQHF. DNA of the CDR3: TGTGCCAGCTCGCCATCACAGGGAAATAATCAGCCCCAGCATTTT.

V and J are TRBV19 and TRBJ1-2; 9 bases line up with TRBD1. Losses at the gene ends were 7 bases for V and 1 base for J; bases not matched to a gene: 10. Germline V gene lookup returns CDR1 LNHDA and CDR2 SQIVND (reference sequence). CDR3 size: 16 residues. Written as DNA, the CDR3 is TGTGCCAGTACCGCGACAGGGGGATCATTTAACTATGGCTACACCTTC. Its protein product is CASTATGGSFNYGYTF.

The chain is built from TRBV29-1 and TRBJ1-3, with 8 positions matching TRBD1. The CDR3 is 15 amino acids. The germline gives CDR1 SQVTM, CDR2 ANQGSEA. The ends lost 4 bases at V and 4 bases at J; junction bases unmatched: 9. The chain's CDR3 is CSVVFWTGTGNTIYF. The DNA of the CDR3 is TGCAGCGTTGTTTTCTGGACAGGGACAGGAAACACCATATATTTT.

The rearrangement joins TRBV5-8 to TRBJ2-7; 12 bases map to TRBD2. The CDR3 runs to 15 residues. In germline, CDR1 is SGHTS, CDR2 YDEGEE. Trimming cost V 4 bases and J 4 bases; bases outside gene matches: 6. Written as DNA, the CDR3 is TGTGCCAGCAGCCTCCCAGGACTAGCGGGGTACGAGCAGTACTTC. This translates into CASSLPGLAGYEQYF.

The V gene is TRBV7-2, the J gene TRBJ2-7, with D perhaps matching TRBD1 (5 bases). The CDR3 sequence is 14 residues long. Germline lookup yields CDR1 SGHTA and CDR2 FQGNSA. Trimming removed 5 bases at V and 1 base at J, with 12 bases between. In nucleotides, the CDR3 is TGTGCCAGCAGCCGTCCGACAGAATCCTACGAGCAGTACTTC. As protein: CASSRPTESYEQYF.

This chain joins TRBV20-1 and TRBJ1-1; unclear D gene. In germline, CDR1 is DFQATT, CDR2 SNEGSKA (reference sequence). Trimming removed 7 bases from V and 0 bases from J, with 6 bases in between. The CDR3 sequence is 11 residues long. The CDR3: CSGTLNTEAFF. The CDR3 nucleotides read TGCAGTGGTACTTTGAACACTGAAGCTTTCTTT.

The rearrangement links TRBV6-5 to TRBJ1-4, with 11 bases matching TRBD1. Trimming at V came to 1 base and at J to 10 bases, leaving 8 bases not matched to a gene. This CDR3 has 16 residues. CDR1 is MNHEY and CDR2 is SVGAGI in the germline V gene. The CDR3 region is CASSYYRTGGVGKLFF. CDR3 DNA sequence: TGTGCCAGCAGTTACTACCGGACAGGGGGCGTTGGAAAACTGTTTTTT.

This chain joins TRBV4-3 and TRBJ1-6; D ambiguous. With 0 bases removed from V and 6 bases from J, the gap between germline ends came to 12 bases. The CDR3 is 16 amino acids. CDR1 is LGHNA, CDR2 YSLEER, per germline. The CDR3: CASSQEGGRGNSPLHF. The CDR3 bases are TGCGCCAGCAGCCAAGAAGGAGGCCGAGGTAATTCACCCCTCCACTTT.

The chain couples TRBV4-1 to TRBJ2-1, with a possible D match to TRBD2 (6 bases). CDR1 MGHRA and CDR2 YSYEKL come from the germline V gene. The V end was cut by 1 base, the J end by 6 bases, with 16 bases between. The CDR3 has 16 residues. CDR3: CASSQVAMSGVNEQFF. CDR3 nucleotide sequence: TGCGCCAGCAGCCAAGTCGCGATGTCGGGGGTCAATGAGCAGTTCTTC.

The chain carries TRBV27 and TRBJ1-4; 8 bases map to TRBD1. Germline V lookup: CDR1 MNHEY, CDR2 SMNVEV (reference sequence). The CDR3 consists of 15 residues. V shed 3 bases, J shed 8 bases, and the junction held 8 bases outside the gene matches. The CDR3 DNA follows: TGTGCCAGCAGTTTTACACAGGGGGTTAGGGAAAAACTGTTTTTT. The encoded protein is CASSFTQGVREKLFF.

The chain couples TRBV30 to TRBJ2-1; no clear D. The germline V gene has CDR1 GTSNPN and CDR2 SVGIG (reference sequence). This CDR3 region has 12 residues. The germline V and J ends were trimmed by 2 bases and 8 bases, with 10 bases remaining between them. The CDR3 DNA is TGTGCCTGGAGTCGTCAGGTCGATGAGCAGTTCTTC. This gives the protein CAWSRQVDEQFF.